The entry below gives a single T cell receptor (beta chain) sequence along with its context. Its antigen is currently unknown. These data originate in a study of OX40 agonist ivuxolimab in advanced cancers. Background on the study: Prior anti-PD-1, anti-PD-L1 or anti-CTLA-4 therapy was allowed; around 40% had some. Partial responses were seen in three patients, one with hepatocellular carcinoma and two with cutaneous melanoma. Study observations and caveats: In the 0.1 to 3.0 mg/kg range, CD4+ and CD8+ blood T cells had expanded clonally by week 6.

Only in-frame clones appear in the TCRdb table, and some are missing; sequencing was by immunoSEQ multiplex PCR. The table shows roughly 90,000 clones, with approximately 91% occurring only once. The investigators sampled blood at baseline, at cycle 4 day 1, and at cycle 7 day 1. The CDR3 spans 16 residues. The V gene lost 0 bases and the J gene lost 4 bases, with 12 bases spanning the gap. Looked up from germline, CDR1 is MNHEY and CDR2 is SMNVEV (reference sequence). This sequence originates from an adult with an advanced solid tumor such as melanoma, head and neck, liver or kidney cancer. The V and J genes are TRBV27 and TRBJ2-2; D is ambiguous. The source material was CD4+ or CD8+ T cells sorted from blood, sampled in a trial of the OX40 agonist ivuxolimab. The CDR3 spells CASSLSSQTFTGELFF. The CDR3 DNA reads TGTGCCAGCAGTTTATCGAGTCAGACGTTCACCGGGGAGCTGTTTTTT.